Detailed here is one T cell receptor beta chain. The antigen is undetermined. Germline V CDR1 and CDR2: GTSNPN, SVGIG (reference sequence). The length of the CDR3 is 15 residues. Germline trimming cut 3 bases from V and 10 bases from J; bases unmatched to any gene: 12. Described time point: pretreatment peripheral blood. Here immunoSEQ multiplex PCR was the method, and the copy in TCRdb shows in-frame clones only, minus some. The sample consists of 55,000 to 85,000 clones, 65% to 85% of them appearing once. This sample stems from a study of PD-L1 blockade in urothelial cancer. Study observations and caveats: A below-median TCR clonality in blood before treatment predicted better survival.

Source: PBMCs, taken around atezolizumab (anti-PD-L1) treatment. V usage is TRBV30 and J usage is TRBJ1-6; 7 nucleotides line up with TRBD1. The TCR originated in a woman in her 70s with urothelial cancer. The CDR3 sequence is CAWSHSTGRESPLHF. In DNA form, the CDR3 reads TGTGCCTGGAGCCACTCGACAGGGCGGGAATCACCCCTCCACTTT. The variable domain in full, completed from reference TRBV30 and TRBJ1-6, reads SQTIHQWPATLVQPVGSPLSLECTVEGTSNPNLYWYRQAAGRGLQLLFYSVGIGQISSEVPQNLSASRPQDRQFILSSKKLLLSDSGFYLCAWSHSTGRESPLHFGNGTRLTVT.